One sample yielded the 10 T cell receptor beta chains listed below, sequenced in a study of beta chain features in type 1 diabetes. Regarding the study as a whole: Type 1 diabetes patients had moderately but significantly shorter TCRB CDR3s in all four CD4+ subsets.

Of the isolated RNA, all was reverse transcribed, and so the sequenced material was expressed TCRB transcripts. The assay was immunoSEQ multiplex PCR, and TCRdb's table has in-frame clones only and misses some. The data show some 200,000 clones, with approximately 16% seen just once and less than 0.09% held by the top ten. These receptors have no known antigen. The material sequenced was naive CD4+ T cells from blood. The receptors derive from a man aged 30 to 45 with type 1 diabetes.

J is TRBJ2-3 and V is TRBV29-1; D is tentatively TRBD1 or TRBD2 (5 bases each). From germline, CDR1 is SQVTM and CDR2 ANQGSEA. The CDR3 totals 10 residues. V was trimmed by 5 bases and J by 8 bases, leaving 8 bases between them. The CDR3: CSVPGTTQYF. CDR3 DNA sequence: TGCAGCGTTCCAGGGACTACGCAGTATTTT.

In this sample, this clone turned up a few times. This chain uses TRBV28 with TRBJ2-1, with TRBD2 matching 7 bases. The CDR3 has 13 amino acids. The germline CDR1 and CDR2 sequences are MDHEN and SYDVKM. Trimming cost V 8 bases and J 14 bases; bases outside gene matches: 15. The CDR3 DNA sequence: TGTGCCAGCTGGGGACTATCCCTACGAAGGAAGTTCTTC. This gives the protein CASWGLSLRRKFF. Using reference TRBV28 and TRBJ2-1 for the parts outside the CDR3, the full variable domain is DVKVTQSSRYLVKRTGEKVFLECVQDMDHENMFWYRQDPGLGLRLIYFSYDVKMKEKGDIPEGYSVSREKKERFSLILESASTNQTSMYLCASWGLSLRRKFFGPGTRLTVL.

The table lists this clone with a few counts. The chain has TRBV5-1 and TRBJ2-7; 11 positions match TRBD1. V trimming: 3 bases; J trimming: 5 bases; junction bases outside the gene matches: 4. This CDR3 is built from 14 residues. Germline loops: CDR1 SGHRS, CDR2 YFSETQ. CDR3 protein: CASSYGQGANEQYF. The CDR3 DNA is TGCGCCAGCAGCTACGGACAGGGGGCAAACGAGCAGTACTTC.

This clone was counted between two and nine times. This chain links TRBV2 with TRBJ2-1; 10 bases fit TRBD2. The CDR3 has 15 residues. Trimming removed 4 bases from V and 9 bases from J; junction bases left unmatched: 9. Germline V gives CDR1 SNHLY, CDR2 FYNNEI. CDR3 sequence: CASSAASGSRGEQFF. The CDR3 nucleotides are TGTGCCAGCAGTGCGGCTAGCGGGAGTAGGGGTGAGCAGTTCTTC. The full variable domain, with the rest looked up from reference TRBV2 and TRBJ2-1, is EPEVTQTPSHQVTQMGQEVILRCVPISNHLYFYWYRQILGQKVEFLVSFYNNEISEKSEIFDDQFSVERPDGSNFTLKIRSTKLEDSAMYFCASSAASGSRGEQFFGPGTRLTVL.

The chain employs TRBV4-2 and TRBJ2-3; 7 bases fit TRBD2. Germline values: CDR1 LGHNA, CDR2 YNFKEQ. The J segment lost 0 bases and the V segment lost 6 bases, leaving 12 bases of the junction unmatched. The CDR3 consists of 17 residues. Written as DNA, the CDR3 is TGTGCCAGCAGTGAGGTTCTAGCGGCCCTTAGCACAGATACGCAGTATTTT. It codes for CASSEVLAALSTDTQYF.

This clone was seen a few times. The chain combines TRBV5-6 with TRBJ2-3; D gene ambiguous. CDR1 is SGHDT, CDR2 YYEEEE, per germline. The CDR3 covers 14 residues. The germline V and J ends were trimmed by 2 bases and 0 bases, with 7 bases remaining between them. Here the CDR3 reads CASSFPGSTDTQYF. CDR3 DNA: TGTGCCAGCAGCTTCCCCGGGAGCACAGATACGCAGTATTTT.

The genes are TRBV7-8 and TRBJ2-3; 7 bases are shared with TRBD1. V gave up 3 bases and J gave up 1 base; unmatched junction bases: 1. Germline assignment: CDR1 SGHVS and CDR2 FQNEAQ. The CDR3 spans 14 residues. CDR3 region: CASSFGQGTDTQYF. DNA for the CDR3: TGTGCCAGCAGCTTTGGACAGGGCACAGATACGCAGTATTTT.

The CDR3 DNA follows: TGCAGCGTTGCGTTAGGAACCTACGAGCAGTACTTC. As protein: CSVALGTYEQYF. The rearrangement links TRBV29-1 to TRBJ2-7; D is undetermined. The germline V gene encodes CDR1 SQVTM and CDR2 ANQGSEA. The V gene lost 4 bases and the J gene lost 2 bases, with 9 bases spanning the gap. This CDR3 region has 12 residues.

Only a few counts were recorded for this clone. The J gene is TRBJ2-7, the V gene TRBV6-5; TRBD2 agrees at 9 bases. The CDR3 length is 14 residues. Germline trimming cut 2 bases from V and 3 bases from J; bases unmatched to any gene: 2. Germline V gene sequence: CDR1 MNHEY, CDR2 SVGAGI. The CDR3 sequence: CASSYGTSNYEQYF. The CDR3 DNA is TGTGCCAGCAGTTACGGGACTAGCAACTACGAGCAGTACTTC.

A few counts support this clone. V gene TRBV9 combines with J gene TRBJ2-2; D call uncertain. V dropped 1 base and J dropped 0 bases, with 4 bases sitting between them. This CDR3 is built from 14 residues. Germline CDR1 is SGDLS and CDR2 is YYNGEE. The CDR3 protein is CASSVSPNTGELFF. The CDR3 nucleotides read TGTGCCAGCAGCGTAAGTCCGAACACCGGGGAGCTGTTTTTT.